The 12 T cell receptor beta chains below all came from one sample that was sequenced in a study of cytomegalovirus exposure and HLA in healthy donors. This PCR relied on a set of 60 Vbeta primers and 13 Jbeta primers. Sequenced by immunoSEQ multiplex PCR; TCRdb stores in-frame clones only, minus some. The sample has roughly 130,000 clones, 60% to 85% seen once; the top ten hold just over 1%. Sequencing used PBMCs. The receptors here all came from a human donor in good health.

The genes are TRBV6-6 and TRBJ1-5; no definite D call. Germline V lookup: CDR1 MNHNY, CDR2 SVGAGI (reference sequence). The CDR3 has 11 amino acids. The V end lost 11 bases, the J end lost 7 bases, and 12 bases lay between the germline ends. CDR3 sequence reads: CAGGYGQPQHF. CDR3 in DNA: TGTGCCGGCGGATATGGACAGCCCCAGCATTTT.

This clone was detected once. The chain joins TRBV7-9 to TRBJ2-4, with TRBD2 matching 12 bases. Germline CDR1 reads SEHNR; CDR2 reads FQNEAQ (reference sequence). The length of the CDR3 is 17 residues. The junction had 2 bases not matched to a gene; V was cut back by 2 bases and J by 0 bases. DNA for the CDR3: TGTGCCAGCAGCTTAACTAGCGGGGGGATAGCCAAAAACATTCAGTACTTC. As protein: CASSLTSGGIAKNIQYF.

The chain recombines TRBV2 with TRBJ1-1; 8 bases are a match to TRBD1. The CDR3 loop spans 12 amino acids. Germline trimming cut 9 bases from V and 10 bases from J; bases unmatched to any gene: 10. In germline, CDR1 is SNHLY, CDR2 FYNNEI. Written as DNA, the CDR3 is TGTGCCAGTCTAGGACAGGGCGGAGGAGCTTTCTTT. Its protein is CASLGQGGGAFF.

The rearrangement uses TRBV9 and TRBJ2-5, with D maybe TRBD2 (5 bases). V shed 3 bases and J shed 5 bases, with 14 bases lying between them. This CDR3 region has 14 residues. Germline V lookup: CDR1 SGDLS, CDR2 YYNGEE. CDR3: CASSARLERETQYF. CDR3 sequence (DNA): TGTGCCAGCAGCGCACGACTGGAGCGGGAGACCCAGTACTTC.

The CDR3 sequence is CASSQGLPSYNEQFF. The CDR3 bases are TGTGCCAGCAGCCAGGGACTACCCTCCTACAATGAGCAGTTCTTC. V is TRBV7-2 and J is TRBJ2-1; 7 nucleotides align to TRBD2. The CDR3 runs 15 residues. CDR1 is SGHTA, CDR2 FQGNSA, per germline. J gave up 0 bases and V 5 bases, and 4 bases lay outside the gene matches.

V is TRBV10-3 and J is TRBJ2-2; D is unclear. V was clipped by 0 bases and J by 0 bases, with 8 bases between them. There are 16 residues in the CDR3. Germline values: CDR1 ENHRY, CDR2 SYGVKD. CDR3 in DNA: TGTGCCATCAGTGAGTCCACAGCTCCGAACACCGGGGAGCTGTTTTTT. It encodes CAISESTAPNTGELFF.

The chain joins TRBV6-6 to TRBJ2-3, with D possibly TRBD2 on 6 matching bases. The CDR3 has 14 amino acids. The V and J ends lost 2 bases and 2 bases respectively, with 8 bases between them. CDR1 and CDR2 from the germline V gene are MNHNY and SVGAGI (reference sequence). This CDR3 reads CASSYGGNTDTQYF. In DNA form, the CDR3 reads TGTGCCAGCAGTTACGGCGGGAACACAGATACGCAGTATTTT.

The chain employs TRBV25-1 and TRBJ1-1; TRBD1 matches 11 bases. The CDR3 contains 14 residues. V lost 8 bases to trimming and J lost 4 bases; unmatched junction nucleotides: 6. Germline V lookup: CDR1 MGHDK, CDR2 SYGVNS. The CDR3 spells CASGDRGVSTEAFF. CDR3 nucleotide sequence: TGTGCCAGCGGGGACAGGGGGGTGAGCACTGAAGCTTTCTTT.

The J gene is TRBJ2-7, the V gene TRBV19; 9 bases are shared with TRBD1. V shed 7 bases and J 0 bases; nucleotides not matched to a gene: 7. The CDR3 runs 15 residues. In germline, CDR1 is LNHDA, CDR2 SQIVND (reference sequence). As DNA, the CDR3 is TGTGCCAGTACCCCGGGGACAGGGAACTCCTACGAGCAGTACTTC. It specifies CASTPGTGNSYEQYF.

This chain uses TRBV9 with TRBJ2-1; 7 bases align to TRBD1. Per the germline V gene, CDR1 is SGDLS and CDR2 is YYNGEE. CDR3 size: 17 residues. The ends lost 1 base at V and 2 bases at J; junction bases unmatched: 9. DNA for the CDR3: TGTGCCAGCAGCGTAAGGGTTGAGGGACAGACCTACAATGAGCAGTTCTTC. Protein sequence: CASSVRVEGQTYNEQFF.

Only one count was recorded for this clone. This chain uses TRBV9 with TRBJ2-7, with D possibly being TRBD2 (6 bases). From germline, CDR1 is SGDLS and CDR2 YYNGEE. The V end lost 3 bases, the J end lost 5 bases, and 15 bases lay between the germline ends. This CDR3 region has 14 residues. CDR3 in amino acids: CASSDSGFGNEQYF. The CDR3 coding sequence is TGTGCCAGCAGCGATAGCGGATTCGGAAACGAGCAGTACTTC.

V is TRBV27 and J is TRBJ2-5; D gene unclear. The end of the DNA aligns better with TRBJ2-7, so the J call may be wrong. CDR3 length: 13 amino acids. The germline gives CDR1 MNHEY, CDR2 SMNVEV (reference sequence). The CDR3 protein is CASSPFPLYEQYF. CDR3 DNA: TGTGCCAGCAGTCCCTTCCCGTTGTACGAGCAGTACTTC.